This note documents a single TCR beta chain sequence. As yet, its antigen is unknown. Recently diagnosed hyperthyroidism of less than 2 months' duration affected patients aged 18 to 65. Germline loops: CDR1 MNHEY, CDR2 SMNVEV (reference sequence). The CDR3 is made up of 15 amino acids. The J segment lost 2 bases and the V segment lost 4 bases, leaving 5 bases of the junction unmatched. The sample belongs to a study of T cells in Graves' hyperthyroidism and ophthalmopathy. Study outcomes and limitations: Blood also contained most expanded thyroid clonotypes above 0.001.

Amplification of TCR beta CDR3 regions used RNA as the template. Primed by the HTBI set, a first-round RT-PCR was run on the TCR CDR3. TCRdb independently ran MiXCR on the multiplex PCR reads; one entry per CDR3 protein. This sample has fewer than 400,000 distinct CDR3 sequences; about 15% occur once, and the top ten carry around 35%. The genes are TRBV27 and TRBJ2-7; 10 bases match TRBD1. Sequencing was performed on blood. This TCR was sampled from a man younger than 40 with Graves' hyperthyroidism. The CDR3 nucleotides are TGTGCCAGCAGTTGGAGGACAGGGGGGGCCTACGAGCAGTACTTC. Translated, it gives CASSWRTGGAYEQYF.